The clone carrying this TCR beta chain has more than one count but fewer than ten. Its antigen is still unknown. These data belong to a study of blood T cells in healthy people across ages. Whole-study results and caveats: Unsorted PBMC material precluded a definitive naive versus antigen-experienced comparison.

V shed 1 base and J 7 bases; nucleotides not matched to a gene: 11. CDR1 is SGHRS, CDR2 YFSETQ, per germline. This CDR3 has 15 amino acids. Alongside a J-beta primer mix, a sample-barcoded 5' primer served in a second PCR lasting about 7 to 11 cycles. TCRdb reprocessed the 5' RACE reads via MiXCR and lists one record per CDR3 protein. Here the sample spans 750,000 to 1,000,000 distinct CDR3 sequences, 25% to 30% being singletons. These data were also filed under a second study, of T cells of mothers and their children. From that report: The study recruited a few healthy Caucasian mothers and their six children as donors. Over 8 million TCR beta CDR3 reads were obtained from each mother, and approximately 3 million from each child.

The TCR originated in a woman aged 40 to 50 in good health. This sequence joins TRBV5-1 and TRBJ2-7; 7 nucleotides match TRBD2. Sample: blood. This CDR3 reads CASSLTTARGGEQYF. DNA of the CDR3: TGCGCCAGCAGCTTGACAACGGCCCGCGGGGGTGAGCAGTACTTC.